This T cell receptor beta chain was sequenced during a study of T cell responses to AZD1222 COVID-19 vaccine. Study results and caveats: The span of vaccine-associated CD4 TCRs extended across spike, with dominance at 160-218 and 743-854. Most donors were white British, females outnumbered males, and clonal diversity was possibly underestimated.

V shed 3 bases and J shed 2 bases, with 11 bases lying between them. Germline assignment: CDR1 KGHDR and CDR2 SFDVKD. The CDR3 sequence is 15 residues long. Data came from immunoSEQ multiplex PCR; TCRdb stores just in-frame clones and leaves some out. The repertoire holds just over 80,000 clones, around 89% seen once, with around 5.8% in the top ten. This clone was recorded only once. Its antigen is undetermined. The clonotype originates from an adult in good health. Material: peripheral blood, obtained on day 0 of AZD1222 vaccination. The gene calls are TRBV24-1 and TRBJ2-3, with D possibly being TRBD1 (6 bases). CDR3 loop: CATSDLGGFTDTQYF. The CDR3 DNA is TGTGCCACCAGTGATCTAGGGGGTTTCACAGATACGCAGTATTTT.